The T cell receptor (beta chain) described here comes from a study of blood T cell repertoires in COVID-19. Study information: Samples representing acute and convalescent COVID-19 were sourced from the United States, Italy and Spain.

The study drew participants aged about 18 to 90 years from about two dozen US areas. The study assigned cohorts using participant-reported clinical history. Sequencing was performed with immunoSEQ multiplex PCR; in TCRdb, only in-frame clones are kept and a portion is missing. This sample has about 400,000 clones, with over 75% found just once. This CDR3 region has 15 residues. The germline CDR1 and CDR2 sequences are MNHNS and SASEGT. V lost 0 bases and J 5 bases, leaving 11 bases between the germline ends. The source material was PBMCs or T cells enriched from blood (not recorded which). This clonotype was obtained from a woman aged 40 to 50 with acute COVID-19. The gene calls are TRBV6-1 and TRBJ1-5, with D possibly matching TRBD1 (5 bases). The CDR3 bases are TGTGCCAGCAGTGAAGCGGTCAGGGTGGATCAGCCCCAGCATTTT. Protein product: CASSEAVRVDQPQHF.